These 22 T cell receptor beta chains were sequenced from one sample in a study of blood T cell repertoires in COVID-19. Sequencing used immunoSEQ multiplex PCR; TCRdb keeps in-frame clones, though not all of them. Among a few hundred thousand clones listed, 85% to 90% were seen once. The sample was peripheral blood. These receptors originate from a woman aged 50 to 60 with COVID-19, enrolled during active disease.

The CDR3 bases are TGTGCCACCAGTGACCCTTTGGTAGGAGACAGGGGGCCCAATGAGCAGTTCTTC. Amino acids: CATSDPLVGDRGPNEQFF. The rearrangement joins TRBV24-1 to TRBJ2-1; 10 bases align to TRBD1. Germline V gene sequence: CDR1 KGHDR, CDR2 SFDVKD. V dropped 4 bases and J dropped 6; count of bases not matched to a gene: 14. The CDR3 length is 18 residues.

This clone was detected once. The chain combines TRBV19 with TRBJ2-6; D gene uncertain. Trimming pared 9 bases from V and 3 bases from J, leaving 18 bases between. The CDR3 has 16 amino acids. Germline loops: CDR1 LNHDA, CDR2 SQIVND (reference sequence). Here the CDR3 DNA reads TGTGCCAGCCGCCCAGTACCCCTAGGTGGGGCCAACGTCCTGACTTTC. Amino acid sequence: CASRPVPLGGANVLTF. The variable domain in full, with the rest retrieved from reference TRBV19 and TRBJ2-6, is DGGITQSPKYLFRKEGQNVTLSCEQNLNHDAMYWYRQDPGQGLRLIYYSQIVNDFQKGDIAEGYSVSREKKESFPLTVTSAQKNPTAFYLCASRPVPLGGANVLTFGAGSRLTVL.

This chain connects TRBV20-1 to TRBJ2-5, with 16 bases fitting TRBD2. J was trimmed by 4 bases and V by 3 bases; bases with no gene match: 8. The germline V gene has CDR1 DFQATT and CDR2 SNEGSKA (reference sequence). This CDR3 is built from 17 residues. CDR3 in amino acids: CSASRGLAGGPIETQYF. CDR3 DNA: TGCAGTGCTAGTAGGGGACTAGCGGGAGGGCCTATAGAGACCCAGTACTTC.

J is TRBJ1-4 and V is TRBV5-1, with a weak D call TRBD1 (6 bases). The CDR3 is 15 amino acids. CDR1 and CDR2 from the germline V gene are SGHRS and YFSETQ. V lost 4 bases and J lost 4, with 14 bases in between. For the CDR3, the DNA is TGCGCCAGCAGCACTTCGGACAGAATTAATGAAAAACTGTTTTTT. It yields the protein CASSTSDRINEKLFF.

This clone was recorded once. The chain couples TRBV5-5 to TRBJ2-7, with D tentatively TRBD1 (6 bases). V lost 3 bases, J lost 2 bases, and 24 bases lay in between. Germline V gene data show CDR1 as SGHKS and CDR2 as YYEKEE (reference sequence). This CDR3 region has 18 residues. The CDR3 protein is CASSSDWEAGTQTYEQYF. The CDR3 DNA reads TGTGCCAGCAGCTCAGATTGGGAAGCCGGGACACAAACCTACGAGCAGTACTTC.

This sequence joins TRBV30 and TRBJ2-1; D remains ambiguous. CDR1 and CDR2 from the germline V gene are GTSNPN and SVGIG (reference sequence). The V gene lost 0 bases and the J gene lost 0 bases, with 6 bases spanning the gap. The CDR3 totals 14 residues. The DNA of the CDR3 is TGTGCCTGGAGTGTGGGCAGCTCCTACAATGAGCAGTTCTTC. Translated: CAWSVGSSYNEQFF.

V usage is TRBV4-2 and J usage is TRBJ2-1, with 10 bases aligning to TRBD1. V gave up 0 bases and J gave up 4 bases; unmatched junction bases: 6. The CDR3 loop spans 17 amino acids. Germline V gene data show CDR1 as LGHNA and CDR2 as YNFKEQ. The CDR3 reads CASSQEDRDRGYNEQFF. The CDR3 DNA sequence: TGTGCCAGCAGCCAAGAAGACCGGGACAGGGGATACAATGAGCAGTTCTTC.

V is TRBV5-1 and J is TRBJ1-1; TRBD1 aligns across 8 bases. Trimming cost V 5 bases and J 1 base; bases outside gene matches: 4. This CDR3 has 14 residues. CDR1 and CDR2 (germline): SGHRS, YFSETQ. CDR3 DNA: TGCGCCAGCAGTACAGGGGGGGAGAACACTGAAGCTTTCTTT. Protein sequence: CASSTGGENTEAFF.

The chain couples TRBV2 to TRBJ1-2; D is ambiguous. The CDR3 spans 14 residues. Germline V gene lookup returns CDR1 SNHLY and CDR2 FYNNEI. Trimming shortened V by 0 bases and J by 8 bases, and 13 bases separated the two germline ends. The CDR3 protein is CASSEAGSRVGYTF. The CDR3 bases are TGTGCCAGCAGTGAAGCGGGTAGTCGGGTAGGCTACACCTTC.

The V and J genes are TRBV5-1 and TRBJ1-4; D uncertain. Germline CDR1 is SGHRS and CDR2 is YFSETQ. The CDR3 is 14 residues long. Trimming cost V 0 bases and J 8 bases, with 11 bases left between them. CDR3 bases: TGCGCCAGCAGCTTGGCGGGAAGGGAAGAAAAACTGTTTTTT. Protein product: CASSLAGREEKLFF.

This clone was seen a single time. The gene calls are TRBV2 and TRBJ1-4; 7 nucleotides agree with TRBD1. V gave up 5 bases and J gave up 13 bases; unmatched junction bases: 13. The CDR3 has 14 residues. Germline values: CDR1 SNHLY, CDR2 FYNNEI. The CDR3 sequence: CASSRTGPAEGLFF. In DNA, the CDR3 is TGTGCCAGCAGTAGGACAGGCCCAGCGGAGGGACTGTTTTTT.

This clone was recorded only once. The chain links TRBV6-6 to TRBJ1-4; D is perhaps TRBD1 (6 bases). This CDR3 is built from 14 residues. V lost 2 bases and J 4 bases, leaving 8 bases between the germline ends. Germline CDR1 is MNHNY and CDR2 is SVGAGI (reference sequence). The CDR3 DNA reads TGTGCCAGCAGTTACGGCAGGGGTAATGAAAAACTGTTTTTT. Amino acid sequence: CASSYGRGNEKLFF.

The rearrangement joins TRBV9 to TRBJ2-7, with TRBD1 matching over 9 bases. Germline CDR1 is SGDLS and CDR2 is YYNGEE. The CDR3 extends over 14 amino acids. V was pared by 4 bases and J by 6 bases, with 8 bases of the junction left unmatched. In DNA, the CDR3 is TGTGCCAGCAGCCTACGGACAGGGGTGGGCGAGCAGTACTTC. Amino acids: CASSLRTGVGEQYF.

The V gene is TRBV30, the J gene TRBJ2-7, with D tentatively TRBD2 (5 bases). Trimming removed 4 bases from V and 2 bases from J, with 9 bases in between. This CDR3 spans 12 amino acids. CDR1 is GTSNPN, CDR2 SVGIG, per germline (reference sequence). The CDR3 DNA reads TGTGCCTGGACGGACTCGACCTACGAGCAGTACTTC. This gives the protein CAWTDSTYEQYF. Full variable domain (outside the CDR3, taken from reference TRBV30 and TRBJ2-7): SQTIHQWPATLVQPVGSPLSLECTVEGTSNPNLYWYRQAAGRGLQLLFYSVGIGQISSEVPQNLSASRPQDRQFILSSKKLLLSDSGFYLCAWTDSTYEQYFGPGTRLTVT.

The chain recombines TRBV30 with TRBJ1-2; D remains unclear. Germline CDR1 reads GTSNPN; CDR2 reads SVGIG (reference sequence). Between the trimmed V and J ends, which lost 4 bases and 5 bases, there was a span of 11 bases. The CDR3 is made up of 12 amino acids. The CDR3 reads CAWMFSEYGYTF. CDR3 coding DNA: TGTGCCTGGATGTTTTCGGAGTATGGCTACACCTTC.

This chain's CDR3 is CASSVGTRGKGELFF. CDR3 DNA sequence: TGTGCCAGCAGCGTGGGGACTAGAGGGAAAGGGGAGCTGTTTTTT. This chain links TRBV9 with TRBJ2-2; 8 nucleotides line up with TRBD2. J lost 8 bases, V lost 2 bases, and 8 bases had no gene match. The CDR3 is 15 residues long. Germline V gives CDR1 SGDLS, CDR2 YYNGEE.

J is TRBJ2-7 and V is TRBV29-1, with 7 bases fitting TRBD1. Germline CDR1 and CDR2: SQVTM and ANQGSEA. CDR3 length: 11 amino acids. Trimming removed 7 bases from V and 7 bases from J; junction bases left unmatched: 7. CDR3 nucleotides: TGCAGCGCCGGACAGGTGGGGGAGCAGTACTTC. Its translation is CSAGQVGEQYF.

This clone showed up just once. This sequence joins TRBV5-1 and TRBJ2-1; 7 nucleotides agree with TRBD1. Germline lookup yields CDR1 SGHRS and CDR2 YFSETQ. CDR3 size: 17 residues. J gave up 4 bases and V 0 bases, and 10 bases lay outside the gene matches. The CDR3 bases are TGCGCCAGCAGCTTGGGACCCGGGACAGTGGGTTACAATGAGCAGTTCTTC. This translates into CASSLGPGTVGYNEQFF.

Of note for this clone: The junction does not match germline at one end; this may be a read error. The chain is built from TRBV5-1 and TRBJ2-7, with TRBD2 as a possible D gene (6 bases). Germline loops: CDR1 SGHRS, CDR2 YFSETQ. This CDR3 has 14 amino acids. The CDR3 is CASSGRRASHEQYF. CDR3 nucleotides: TGCGCCAGCAGCGGACGGAGGGCCTCCCACGAGCAGTACTTC. The complete variable domain, with remaining parts taken from reference TRBV5-1 and TRBJ2-7, reads KAGVTQTPRYLIKTRGQQVTLSCSPISGHRSVSWYQQTPGQGLQFLFEYFSETQRNKGNFPGRFSGRQFSNSRSEMNVSTLELGDSALYLCASSGRRASHEQYFGPGTRLTVT.

This chain joins TRBV4-2 and TRBJ2-7; TRBD2 matches at 8 bases. Germline CDR1 reads LGHNA; CDR2 reads YNFKEQ. This CDR3 region has 15 residues. V gave up 0 bases and J gave up 3 bases; unmatched junction bases: 4. The CDR3 sequence: CASSQDPAGGYEQYF. Written as DNA, the CDR3 is TGTGCCAGCAGCCAAGATCCCGCGGGGGGCTACGAGCAGTACTTC.

The chain carries TRBV6-5 and TRBJ1-1, with 7 bases identical to TRBD1. This CDR3 region has 14 residues. Germline values: CDR1 MNHEY, CDR2 SVGAGI. J was trimmed by 4 bases and V by 0 bases; bases with no gene match: 2. The chain's CDR3 is CASSYSDRLTEAFF. As DNA, the CDR3 is TGTGCCAGCAGTTACTCGGACAGGCTCACTGAAGCTTTCTTT.

J is TRBJ2-7 and V is TRBV2; 7 bases align to TRBD2. Unmatched junction bases numbered 0, after V lost 4 bases and J lost 6 bases. CDR1 is SNHLY and CDR2 is FYNNEI in the germline V gene. CDR3 length equals 11 residues. Here the CDR3 DNA reads TGTGCCAGCAGTGGGGAGGGCGAGCAGTACTTC. It translates to CASSGEGEQYF.